These 12 T cell receptor beta chains were all obtained from the same sample, sequenced in a study of blood T cell repertoires in COVID-19. The repertoire was sequenced with immunoSEQ multiplex PCR; TCRdb's copy has only in-frame clones and lacks some. The sample gives 150,000 or so clones, 93% of which show up once; less than 2% is in the top ten. The specimen sequenced was peripheral blood. These receptors were obtained from a woman aged 55-69 years with COVID-19, enrolled during active disease.

The rearrangement joins TRBV9 to TRBJ2-3; tentatively, D is TRBD2 (6 bases). CDR1 and CDR2 (germline): SGDLS, YYNGEE. The CDR3 length is 15 residues. V was trimmed by 4 bases and J by 6 bases, leaving 18 bases between them. The CDR3 here is CASSPGGLLGDTQYF. CDR3 DNA: TGTGCCAGCAGCCCCGGAGGGCTTTTGGGGGATACGCAGTATTTT.

The V and J genes are TRBV10-3 and TRBJ2-3; 7 bases are shared with TRBD2. V was clipped by 9 bases and J by 6 bases; unmatched bases: 9. This CDR3 has 13 residues. Germline V gene sequence: CDR1 ENHRY, CDR2 SYGVKD. The CDR3 DNA reads as TGTGCCATAAGGGACTACGCGGGGGATACGCAGTATTTT. Translating gives CAIRDYAGDTQYF.

V gene TRBV9 combines with J gene TRBJ2-1, with D tentatively TRBD2 (6 bases). Germline V gene lookup returns CDR1 SGDLS and CDR2 YYNGEE. Trimming left V 6 bases short and J 2 bases short, with 9 bases between. There are 13 residues in the CDR3. CDR3 sequence reads: CASNREPYNEQFF. The CDR3 region has the DNA TGTGCCAGCAACCGGGAGCCCTACAATGAGCAGTTCTTC. The full variable domain, in which reference TRBV9 and TRBJ2-1 provide the parts outside the CDR3, is DSGVTQTPKHLITATGQRVTLRCSPRSGDLSVYWYQQSLDQGLQFLIQYYNGEERAKGNILERFSAQQFPDLHSELNLSSLELGDSALYFCASNREPYNEQFFGPGTRLTVL.

This rearrangement joins TRBV5-6 to TRBJ1-2; D remains ambiguous. Per germline, CDR1 SGHDT and CDR2 YYEEEE. The CDR3 extends over 11 amino acids. With 3 bases removed from V and 3 bases from J, the gap between germline ends came to 3 bases. The CDR3 spells CASSSYYGYTF. The CDR3, as DNA: TGTGCCAGCAGCTCCTACTATGGCTACACCTTC. Using reference TRBV5-6 and TRBJ1-2 for the parts outside the CDR3, the full variable domain is DAGVTQSPTHLIKTRGQQVTLRCSPKSGHDTVSWYQQALGQGPQFIFQYYEEEERQRGNFPDRFSGHQFPNYSSELNVNALLLGDSALYLCASSSYYGYTFGSGTRLTVV.

This sequence joins TRBV25-1 and TRBJ2-7; weak D call: TRBD2 (5 bases). Trimming removed 4 bases at V and 3 bases at J, with 13 bases between. This CDR3 comprises 14 residues. The germline V gene encodes CDR1 MGHDK and CDR2 SYGVNS. The CDR3 spells CASSADLRGYEQYF. The CDR3 coding sequence is TGTGCCAGCAGTGCAGACCTCCGGGGCTACGAGCAGTACTTC.

This sequence joins TRBV23-1 and TRBJ2-1, with 10 bases fitting TRBD1. TRBV23-1 counts as an open reading frame of uncertain function. This CDR3 comprises 18 residues. J was trimmed by 0 bases and V by 10 bases; bases with no gene match: 15. The CDR3 spells CATRQGALWQGSYNEQFF. In DNA form, the CDR3 reads TGCGCCACCCGACAGGGGGCGTTGTGGCAGGGCTCCTACAATGAGCAGTTCTTC.

This clone was detected only once. V usage is TRBV4-3 and J usage is TRBJ1-3; 7 bases align to TRBD1. The CDR3 has 15 residues. Germline CDR1 LGHNA, CDR2 YSLEER. Losses at the gene ends were 4 bases for V and 0 bases for J; bases not matched to a gene: 3. The DNA of the CDR3 is TGCGCCAGCAGCCCAGGGGGGAACTCTGGAAACACCATATATTTT. The encoded protein is CASSPGGNSGNTIYF.

The V call is TRBV19, the J call TRBJ2-6; no firm D call. CDR1 LNHDA and CDR2 SQIVND come from the germline V gene (reference sequence). Trimming left V 6 bases short and J 1 base short, with 10 bases between. There are 15 residues in the CDR3. CDR3 region: CASRSIGSGANVLTF. Here the CDR3 DNA reads TGTGCCAGTAGGAGTATCGGGTCTGGGGCCAACGTCCTGACTTTC.

In nucleotides, the CDR3 is TGCAGCGCAGAGCTGGACAGATACACAGATACGCAGTATTTT. Encoded protein: CSAELDRYTDTQYF. This chain joins TRBV29-1 and TRBJ2-3, with D possibly being TRBD1 (6 bases). Trimming shortened V by 7 bases and J by 2 bases, and 16 bases separated the two germline ends. From germline, CDR1 is SQVTM and CDR2 ANQGSEA. CDR3 length: 14 residues.

V usage is TRBV11-3 and J usage is TRBJ2-1; D may be TRBD1 (5 bases). Trimming removed 5 bases from V and 1 base from J, with 9 bases in between. Looked up from germline, CDR1 is SGHNT and CDR2 is YENEEA. The CDR3 consists of 14 residues. The CDR3: CASSRTGSYNEQFF. CDR3 nucleotides: TGTGCCAGCAGCCGAACAGGTTCCTACAATGAGCAGTTCTTC.

This clone appeared once. The rearrangement links TRBV6-5 to TRBJ2-7; D might be TRBD1 (5 bases). The germline V and J ends were trimmed by 11 bases and 0 bases, with 17 bases remaining between them. CDR1 MNHEY and CDR2 SVGAGI come from the germline V gene. The CDR3 runs to 14 residues. The chain's CDR3 is CACTAGFSSYEQYF. The CDR3 DNA reads as TGTGCCTGCACAGCAGGGTTTAGCTCCTACGAGCAGTACTTC.

The rearrangement links TRBV25-1 to TRBJ2-7; possibly TRBD2 for D (5 bases). Germline V gene sequence: CDR1 MGHDK, CDR2 SYGVNS. Between the trimmed V and J ends, which lost 1 base and 0 bases, there was a span of 7 bases. The CDR3 runs 14 residues. The CDR3 coding sequence is TGTGCCAGCAGTGAATTGAGGGACTCCTACGAGCAGTACTTC. It encodes CASSELRDSYEQYF.